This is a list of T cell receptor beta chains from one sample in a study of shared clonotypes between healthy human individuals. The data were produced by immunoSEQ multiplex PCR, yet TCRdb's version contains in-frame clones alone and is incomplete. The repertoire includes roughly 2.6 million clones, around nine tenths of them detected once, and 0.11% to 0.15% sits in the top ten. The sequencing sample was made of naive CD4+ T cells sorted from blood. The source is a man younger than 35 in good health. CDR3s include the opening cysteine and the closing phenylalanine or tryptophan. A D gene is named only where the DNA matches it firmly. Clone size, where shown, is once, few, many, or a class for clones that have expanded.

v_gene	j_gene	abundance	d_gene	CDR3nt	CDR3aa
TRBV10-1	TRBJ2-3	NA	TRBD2	TGCGCCAGCAGCGATAGCGGGGGGGCACGCACAGATACGCAGTATTTT	CASSDSGGARTDTQYF
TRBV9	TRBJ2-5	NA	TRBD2	TGTGCCAGCAGCGCCCTCTTCGGGGGAGGGGTTGAGACCCAGTACTTC	CASSALFGGGVETQYF
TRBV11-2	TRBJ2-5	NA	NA	TGTGCCAGCAGCCTTGGAACCCAAGAGACCCAGTACTTC	CASSLGTQETQYF
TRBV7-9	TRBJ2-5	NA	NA	TGTGCCAGCAGCTTGTCGGAGACCCAGTACTTC	CASSLSETQYF
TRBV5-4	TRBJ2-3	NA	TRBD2	TGTGCCAGCAGCTCGGGGGGGAGCACAGATACGCAGTATTTT	CASSSGGSTDTQYF
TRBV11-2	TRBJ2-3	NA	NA	TGTGCCAGCAGCTTACAACGGACTAGCACAGATACGCAGTATTTT	CASSLQRTSTDTQYF
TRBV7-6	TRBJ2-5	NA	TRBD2	TGTGCCAGCAGCTTGGGGACTATCCCGGGAGGGGCCCAGTACTTC	CASSLGTIPGGAQYF
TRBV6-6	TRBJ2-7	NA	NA	TGTGCCAGCAGTTACGGGGGCAATCCTTACGAGCAGTACTTC	CASSYGGNPYEQYF
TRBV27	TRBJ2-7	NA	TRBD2	TGTGCCAGCAGCGGACTAGCGGGAAAACACGAGCAGTACTTC	CASSGLAGKHEQYF
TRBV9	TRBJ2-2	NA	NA	TGTGCCAGCAGCGTAGATTACAGGCCGTACACCGGGGAGCTGTTTTTT	CASSVDYRPYTGELFF
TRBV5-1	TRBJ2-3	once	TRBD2	TGCGCCAGCAGCTCGGGACTAGCGGGAGTTTACACAGATACGCAGTATTTT	CASSSGLAGVYTDTQYF
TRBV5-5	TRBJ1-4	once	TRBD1	TGTGCCAGCAGCACCGACAGGGGAAATGAAAAACTGTTTTTT	CASSTDRGNEKLFF
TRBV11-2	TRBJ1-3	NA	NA	TGTGCCAGCAGCCCCCAGGTCGGAAACACCATATATTTT	CASSPQVGNTIYF
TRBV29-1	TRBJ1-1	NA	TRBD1	TGCAGCGAGTCCCGACAGGGGGCGCGAACTGAAGCTTTCTTT	CSESRQGARTEAFF
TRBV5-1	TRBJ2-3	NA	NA	TGCGCCAGCAGCTCAACGGGGGAGGATACGCAGTATTTT	CASSSTGEDTQYF
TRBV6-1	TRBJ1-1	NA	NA	TGTGCCAGCAGGGATGGAAATACTGAAGCTTTCTTT	CASRDGNTEAFF
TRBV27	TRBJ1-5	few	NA	TGTGCCAGCAAAGGGCTAGGGAGCAATCAGCCCCAGCATTTT	CASKGLGSNQPQHF
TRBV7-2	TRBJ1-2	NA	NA	TGTGCCAGCAGCCGACCTACAGGCACGGCTAGGGGCTACACCTTC	CASSRPTGTARGYTF
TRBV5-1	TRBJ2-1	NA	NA	TGCGCCAGCAGCTTGGGAGGAAGTCAGTTCGGGAATGAGCAGTTCTTC	CASSLGGSQFGNEQFF
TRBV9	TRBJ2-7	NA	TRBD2	TGTGCCAGCAGCGTCGGGACTAGCGGCTCATACGAGCAGTACTTC	CASSVGTSGSYEQYF
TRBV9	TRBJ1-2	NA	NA	TGTGCCAGCAGCGTAGACGAACCAGGGGTAGACTATGGCTACACCTTC	CASSVDEPGVDYGYTF
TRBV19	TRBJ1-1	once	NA	TGTGCCAGTAGTATAAGTAGTCGGACTGAAGCTTTCTTT	CASSISSRTEAFF
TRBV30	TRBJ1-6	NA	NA	TGTGCCTGGAGGGACGGCAATAATTCACCCCTCCACTTT	CAWRDGNNSPLHF
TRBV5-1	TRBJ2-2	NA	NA	TGCGCCAGCTTCCGGGTCTTAGGGGACGGGGAGCTGTTTTTT	CASFRVLGDGELFF